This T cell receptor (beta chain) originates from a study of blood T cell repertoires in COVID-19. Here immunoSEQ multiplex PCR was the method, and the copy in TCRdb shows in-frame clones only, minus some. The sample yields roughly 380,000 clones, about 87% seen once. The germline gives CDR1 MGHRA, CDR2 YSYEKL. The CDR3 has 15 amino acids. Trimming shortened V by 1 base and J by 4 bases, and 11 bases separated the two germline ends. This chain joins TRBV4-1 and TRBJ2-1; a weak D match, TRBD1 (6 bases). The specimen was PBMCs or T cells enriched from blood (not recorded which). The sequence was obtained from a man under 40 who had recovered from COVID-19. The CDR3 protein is CASSQAPGQYNEQFF. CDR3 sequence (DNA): TGCGCCAGCAGCCAAGCCCCGGGACAATACAATGAGCAGTTCTTC.